This T cell receptor (beta chain) was identified in a study of T cell responses to AZD1222 COVID-19 vaccine. A note on this clone: Antigen specificity is unknown.

Measured with immunoSEQ multiplex PCR; TCRdb has only the in-frame clones, and not every one. The sample comprises 35,000 or so clones, roughly nine tenths of which are singletons, and roughly 7% rests with the top ten. Germline loops: CDR1 MNHEY, CDR2 SVGAGI. CDR3 size: 14 residues. Between the trimmed V and J ends, which lost 6 bases and 1 base, there was a span of 10 bases. Points from the study as a whole: At study baseline, merely more than 5 AZD1222 recipients were seropositive. Epitopes outside B.1.351 and B.1.1.7 mutated regions reportedly drew nearly half of spike TCRs. All repertoire sampling was performed exclusively after the peak T cell response.

Sequences were derived from peripheral blood, sampled on day 0 of AZD1222 vaccination. The clonotype was recovered from an adult in good health. This chain joins TRBV6-5 and TRBJ1-5; unclear D gene. The CDR3 nucleotides read TGTGCCAGCAGCTCCCAGTCCAGCAATCAGCCCCAGCATTTT. Translating gives CASSSQSSNQPQHF.